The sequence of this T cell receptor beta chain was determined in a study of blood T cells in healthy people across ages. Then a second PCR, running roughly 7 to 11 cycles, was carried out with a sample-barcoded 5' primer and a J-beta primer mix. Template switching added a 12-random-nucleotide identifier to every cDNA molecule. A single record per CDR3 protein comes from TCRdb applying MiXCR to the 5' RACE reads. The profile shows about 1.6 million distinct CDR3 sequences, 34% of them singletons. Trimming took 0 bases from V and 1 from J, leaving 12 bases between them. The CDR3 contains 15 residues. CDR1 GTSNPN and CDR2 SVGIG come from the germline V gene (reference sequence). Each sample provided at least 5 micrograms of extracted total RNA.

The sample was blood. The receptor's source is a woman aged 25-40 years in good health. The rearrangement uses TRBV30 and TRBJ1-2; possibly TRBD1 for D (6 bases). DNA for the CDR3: TGTGCCTGGAGTGTTGGCAGGGGAAGTAACTATGGCTACACCTTC. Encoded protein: CAWSVGRGSNYGYTF.